These T cell receptor beta chains were read from a single sample in a study of control samples from healthy donors and cancer patients. TCRdb's copy holds only in-frame clones and misses some; the assay was immunoSEQ multiplex PCR. Among about 150,000 clones, approximately 93% were seen once, and the ten largest hold about 5%. The specimen sequenced was blood. The source is a man aged 35 to 55 in good health. Both conserved end residues are part of each CDR3. The D gene is left open where the match is weak. Not all rows give a size; the values are once, few, many and, for expanded clones, a class.

j_gene,v_gene,abundance,d_gene,CDR3nt,CDR3aa
TRBJ1-1,TRBV5-6,-,-,TGTGCCAGCAGCGCACTCCAGAGTATGAACACTGAAGCTTTCTTT,CASSALQSMNTEAFF
TRBJ1-2,TRBV24-1,-,-,TGTGCCACCAGTGATTTAGGGGAGGGCTACACCTTC,CATSDLGEGYTF
TRBJ2-1,TRBV19,-,-,TGTGCCAGTAGCGCTTACAATGAGCAGTTCTTC,CASSAYNEQFF
TRBJ1-1,TRBV9,-,-,TGTGCCAGCAGCGTAAGCTGGGTTGGGGGGCCTGGAGCTTTCTTT,CASSVSWVGGPGAFF
TRBJ2-3,TRBV19,once,-,TGTGCCAGTAGTACAGGACTAGGGGGAGATACGCAGTATTTT,CASSTGLGGDTQYF
TRBJ2-7,TRBV5-5,-,-,TGTGCCAGCAGGGAACCCACAGGGAGCGAGCAGTACTTC,CASREPTGSEQYF
TRBJ2-7,TRBV28,-,TRBD1,TGTGCCAGCAGAACGACAGGGCCTCGCGAGCAGTACTTC,CASRTTGPREQYF
TRBJ2-5,TRBV5-1,-,-,TGCGCCAGCAGCTTTACCGGGGCCGAAGAGACCCAGTACTTC,CASSFTGAEETQYF
TRBJ1-1,TRBV6-5,-,TRBD1,TGTGCCAGCAGTTTACGGACAGGGGGGAACACTGAAGCTTTCTTT,CASSLRTGGNTEAFF
TRBJ1-5,TRBV30,-,TRBD1,TGTGCCTGGAGTGTACGGGGACAGGGACCCAATCAGCCCCAGCATTTT,CAWSVRGQGPNQPQHF
TRBJ2-3,TRBV7-9,-,-,TGTGCCAGCAGCTTAGACTCCTACACAGATACGCAGTATTTT,CASSLDSYTDTQYF
TRBJ1-1,TRBV30,-,-,TGTGCCTGGAGTGTAAGCGGTCTCACTGAAGCTTTCTTT,CAWSVSGLTEAFF
TRBJ2-1,TRBV6-2/TRBV6-3,-,-,TGTGCCAGCAGTTACAGGAGCTCCCGCTTCGATGAGCAGTTCTTC,CASSYRSSRFDEQFF
TRBJ1-2,TRBV30,-,-,TGTGCCTGGAGTGTTCCCTGGGGTTCTAATGGCTACACCTTC,CAWSVPWGSNGYTF
TRBJ1-5,TRBV28,-,-,TGTGCCAGCAGATCAGCAGACCGGGACCATCAGCCCCAGCATTTT,CASRSADRDHQPQHF
TRBJ1-2,TRBV27,-,TRBD1,TGTGCCAGCAGTCAACGGACAGGGGGGTACTATGGCTACACCTTC,CASSQRTGGYYGYTF
TRBJ2-3,TRBV6-4,-,TRBD2,TGTGCCAGCACCCTCGCCGGGACTAGCGGGGGGCTCACAGATACGCAGTATTTT,CASTLAGTSGGLTDTQYF
TRBJ1-2,TRBV24-1,-,TRBD1,TGTGCCACCAGTGATCGACAGGGGGCGCGGGATGGCTACACCTTC,CATSDRQGARDGYTF
TRBJ2-3,TRBV9,-,-,TGTGCCAGCAGGTCTGAGGACGGCACAGATACGCAGTATTTT,CASRSEDGTDTQYF
TRBJ1-6,TRBV24-1,-,-,TGTGCCACGCACATGACTAATTCACCCCTCCACTTT,CATHMTNSPLHF
TRBJ1-1,TRBV11-2,once,-,TGTGCCAGCAGCCCACGGACGGCCCTGAACACTGAAGCTTTCTTT,CASSPRTALNTEAFF
TRBJ1-5,TRBV12-3/TRBV12-4,-,-,TGTGCCAGCAGTTCCGGACAAAGGCGGCCCCAGCATTTT,CASSSGQRRPQHF
TRBJ2-3,TRBV25-1,-,-,TGTGCCAGCAGTGAATACGAGACGAGGACAGATACGCAGTATTTT,CASSEYETRTDTQYF
TRBJ1-1,TRBV28,-,TRBD1,TGTGCCAGCAGTTTGTTGGAGGACAGGGGGCTGAACACTGAAGCTTTCTTT,CASSLLEDRGLNTEAFF
TRBJ2-3,TRBV19,-,-,TGTGCCAGTAGTATAGCCGGATGGGATACGCAGTATTTT,CASSIAGWDTQYF
TRBJ1-4,TRBV28,-,-,TGTGCCAGCAATAGGCGTAGTTATGAAAAACTGTTTTTT,CASNRRSYEKLFF
TRBJ2-7,TRBV5-4,-,-,TGTGCCAGCAGCTTGGAAGCCTACGAGCAGTACTTC,CASSLEAYEQYF
TRBJ1-1,TRBV5-1,-,TRBD1,TGCGCCAGCAGACCAGGGACAGGCACTGAAGCTTTCTTT,CASRPGTGTEAFF
TRBJ1-2,TRBV20-1,-,-,TGCAGTGCTAGTGAACTCAGGAGCCTCTATGGCTACACCTTC,CSASELRSLYGYTF
TRBJ1-6,TRBV21-1,-,-,TGTGCCAGCAACCTACCGGGACACGGTAATTCACCCCTCCACTTT,CASNLPGHGNSPLHF
TRBJ1-2,TRBV6-6,-,-,TGTGCCACCAAAGGGGGGGGCGCGTCAGTTATGGGTGGCTACACCTTC,CATKGGGASVMGGYTF
TRBJ2-1,TRBV18,-,-,TGTGCCAGCTCACCTACACCCTACAATGAGCAGTTCTTC,CASSPTPYNEQFF
TRBJ1-5,TRBV9,-,-,TGTGCCAGCAGCACAGACTCGAGCAATCAGCCCCAGCATTTT,CASSTDSSNQPQHF
TRBJ1-1,TRBV19,-,-,TGTGCCAGTATGGCGGGTGGGAGTCTCACTGAAGCTTTCTTT,CASMAGGSLTEAFF
TRBJ2-1,TRBV5-8,once,-,TGTGCCAGCAGCTTGGCGGCGGGGGCCGATGAGCAGTTCTTC,CASSLAAGADEQFF
TRBJ2-1,TRBV19,-,-,TGTGCCAGTAGTAGCGGAGGGTCCTACAATGAGCAGTTCTTC,CASSSGGSYNEQFF
TRBJ1-2,TRBV30,-,-,TGTGCCTGGAGTGTTGGTAGGACGGGCCACTCATATGGCTACACCTTC,CAWSVGRTGHSYGYTF
TRBJ2-2,TRBV6-6,-,-,TGTGCCAGCAGTCCTACCCTTCTCAGGGGGAACACCGGGGAGCTGTTTTTT,CASSPTLLRGNTGELFF
TRBJ2-6,TRBV7-6,-,-,TGTGCCAGCAGCTTAGGGATATTCTCTGGGGCCAACGTCCTGACTTTC,CASSLGIFSGANVLTF
TRBJ1-1,TRBV5-1,-,TRBD1,TGCGCCAGCAGCTCAAAAACAGGGGGCATAGCCGAAGCTTTCTTT,CASSSKTGGIAEAFF
TRBJ2-4,TRBV7-9,-,-,TGTGCCAGCAGCTTGGCGGCCAAAAACATTCAGTACTTC,CASSLAAKNIQYF
TRBJ1-5,TRBV15,-,TRBD1,TGTGCCACCGGGACAGTAAACAATCAGCCCCAGCATTTT,CATGTVNNQPQHF
TRBJ2-2,TRBV6-7,-,-,TGTGCCAGCAGTTACTCGGATCAGGTTGGGGCGAACACCGGGGAGCTGTTTTTT,CASSYSDQVGANTGELFF
TRBJ1-1,TRBV4-3,-,-,TGCGCCAGCAGCCAAGAAGCGAATTTGAATAGCGGGGCGGAAGCTTTCTTT,CASSQEANLNSGAEAFF
TRBJ1-1,TRBV15,once,-,TGTGCCACCAGCAGAGTCAGGGACACTGAAGCTTTCTTT,CATSRVRDTEAFF
TRBJ2-7,TRBV20-1,-,-,TGCAGTGGCATGGGGGCCTACGAGCAGTACTTC,CSGMGAYEQYF
TRBJ1-2,TRBV6-5,once,-,TGTGCCAGCAGTCGTGGGAATTCGGGCTACACCTTC,CASSRGNSGYTF
TRBJ2-3,TRBV28,-,TRBD2,TGTGCCAGCAGCCCCACTGGGCTAGCGGCCCTCACAGATACGCAGTATTTT,CASSPTGLAALTDTQYF
TRBJ1-5,TRBV6-5,-,TRBD1,TGTGCCAGCTCCACGGACAGGGGTGCTAATCAGCCCCAGCATTTT,CASSTDRGANQPQHF
TRBJ1-5,TRBV28,once,-,TGTGCCAGCAGTTTTTTCGGCAGGAGAAAAAGTCAGCCCCAGCATTTT,CASSFFGRRKSQPQHF
TRBJ1-5,TRBV7-9,-,-,TGTGCCAGCAGCTTAGTCGTTGTGCCGGGAATGACGCCCCAGCATTTT,CASSLVVVPGMTPQHF
TRBJ2-2,TRBV7-2,-,-,TGTGCCAGCAGCTTAGCCAGCGGAATGGCGGAGCTGTTTTTT,CASSLASGMAELFF
TRBJ2-7,TRBV2,-,-,TGTGCCAGCGGGTACCACGAGCAGTACTTC,CASGYHEQYF
TRBJ1-2,TRBV4-3,-,TRBD1,TGCGCCAGCAGCCTAGGACAGGCATATGGCTACACCTTC,CASSLGQAYGYTF
TRBJ1-1,TRBV6-2/TRBV6-3,-,-,TGTGCCAGCAGTCAACAGTTTACGGCTTTCTTT,CASSQQFTAFF
TRBJ2-1,TRBV15,-,-,TGTGCCACCAGCGACATTGGGGGTAGCTCCTACAATGAGCAGTTCTTC,CATSDIGGSSYNEQFF
TRBJ1-3,TRBV7-2,-,-,TGTGCCAGCACCCTTGGACGGAGAAACTCTGGAAACACCATATATTTT,CASTLGRRNSGNTIYF
TRBJ2-3,TRBV7-8,-,-,TGTGCCAGCAGCTCCAACAGGGCCCCCACAGATACGCAGTATTTT,CASSSNRAPTDTQYF
TRBJ1-5,TRBV19,-,-,TGTGCCAGCCGGGGGGGTTTTCAGCCCCAGCATTTT,CASRGGFQPQHF
TRBJ1-4,TRBV5-1,-,TRBD1,TGCGCCAGCAGCTTCAACAGGGGAGGGGATGAAAAACTGTTTTTT,CASSFNRGGDEKLFF